This TCR beta chain emerged from a study of CD8+ T cells in alopecia areata. Study-wide context: It was oral tofacitinib, at 5 to 10 mg twice daily, that treated patients received. Severity of treated patients was scored by affected scalp percentage.

Whole-study results and caveats: More clonal than normal scalp was lesional scalp, particularly alopecia totalis/universalis.

This clone qualifies as medium-sized. Its antigen is as yet unknown. The CDR3 runs 15 residues. Per germline, CDR1 SEHNR and CDR2 FQNEAQ (reference sequence). V was shortened by 6 bases and J by 5 bases, with 19 bases between the two germline ends. The treatment: oral pan-JAK inhibitor, 5-10 mg twice daily. From alopecia areata patients, lesional scalp punch biopsies and peripheral blood were collected. Extraction and reverse transcription of RNA yielded cDNA as the sequencing template. Sequenced by immunoSEQ multiplex PCR; TCRdb stores in-frame clones only, minus some. The repertoire holds around 190,000 clones, with 60% as singletons.

The receptor comes from a human donor with alopecia areata. The chain carries TRBV7-9 and TRBJ2-5, with D possibly matching TRBD1 (5 bases). Here the sequenced sample was CD4+ T cells sorted from blood, taken at week 24, from a patient treated with tofacitinib. CDR3 DNA: TGTGCCAGCAGTGGGAACAACAGGTTGATCGAGACCCAGTACTTC. This translates into CASSGNNRLIETQYF.